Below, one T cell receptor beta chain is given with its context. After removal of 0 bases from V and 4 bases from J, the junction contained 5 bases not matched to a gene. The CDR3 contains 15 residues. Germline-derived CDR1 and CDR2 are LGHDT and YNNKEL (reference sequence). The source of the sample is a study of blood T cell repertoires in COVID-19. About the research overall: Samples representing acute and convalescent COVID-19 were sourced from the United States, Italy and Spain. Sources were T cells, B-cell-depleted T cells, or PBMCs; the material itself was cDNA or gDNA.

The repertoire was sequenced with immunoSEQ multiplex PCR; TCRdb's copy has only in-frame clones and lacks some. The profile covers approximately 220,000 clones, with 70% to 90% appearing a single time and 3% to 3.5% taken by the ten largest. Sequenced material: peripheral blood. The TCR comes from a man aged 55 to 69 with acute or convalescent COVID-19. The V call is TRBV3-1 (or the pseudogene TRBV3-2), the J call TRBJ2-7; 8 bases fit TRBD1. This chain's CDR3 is CASSQDQGQGYEQYF. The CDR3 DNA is TGTGCCAGCAGCCAAGATCAAGGACAGGGTTACGAGCAGTACTTC.